This T cell receptor (beta chain) was sequenced for a study of T cells in localized non-small cell lung cancer. The CDR3 spans 12 residues. V gave up 4 bases and J gave up 7 bases, with 10 bases separating them. Germline loops: CDR1 SNHLY, CDR2 FYNNEI. Generated by immunoSEQ multiplex PCR, the TCRdb table keeps only in-frame clones and is missing some. The sample carries 41,000 or so clones, approximately 90% recorded once. The chain employs TRBV2 and TRBJ1-1; D may be TRBD1 (5 bases). The clonotype originates from a woman between 18 and 50 years old with stage III lung adenocarcinoma. Sequences were derived from peripheral blood, sampled before any cancer treatment. DNA for the CDR3: TGTGCCAGCAGTGGGGAGGGGTATGAAGCTTTCTTT. Residues: CASSGEGYEAFF.